The rows below give T cell receptor beta chains drawn from one sample of a study of T cell responses to AZD1222 COVID-19 vaccine. Only in-frame clones appear in the TCRdb table, and some are missing; sequencing was by immunoSEQ multiplex PCR. Of around 140,000 clones in the sample, 92% were seen once. The sample consisted of peripheral blood, taken 28 days after the second AZD1222 dose. All receptors derive from an adult who received the AZD1222 COVID-19 vaccine. Each CDR3 is given with its conserved first and last residue. D genes are given only for firm matches. Only part of the rows carry a size: once, few, many, or a class if the clone is expanded.

V gene	clone size	J gene	D gene	CDR3 protein	CDR3 DNA
TRBV24-1	-	TRBJ2-2	-	CATSDPKGAGELFF	TGTGCCACCAGTGATCCGAAGGGGGCCGGGGAGCTGTTTTTT
TRBV9	-	TRBJ1-2	-	CASSVGAGGRSYGYTF	TGTGCCAGCAGCGTGGGGGCTGGGGGAAGGAGCTATGGCTACACCTTC
TRBV29-1	-	TRBJ1-2	TRBD1	CSVFGPDRGDGYTF	TGCAGCGTTTTCGGGCCGGACAGGGGGGATGGCTACACCTTC
TRBV19	-	TRBJ1-2	-	CASSTEGFGYGYTF	TGTGCCAGTAGTACTGAGGGGTTTGGCTATGGCTACACCTTC
TRBV6-5	-	TRBJ2-7	-	CASNGGLSYEQYF	TGTGCCAGCAACGGGGGTCTCTCCTACGAGCAGTACTTC
TRBV5-4	-	TRBJ2-1	-	CASSLTGYNEQFF	TGTGCCAGCAGCTTAACGGGTTACAATGAGCAGTTCTTC
TRBV30	-	TRBJ1-2	-	CAWFVQGSGGYTF	TGTGCCTGGTTTGTACAGGGCTCCGGTGGCTACACCTTC
TRBV11-2	few	TRBJ2-5	TRBD2	CASSSLPSGGETQYF	TGTGCCAGCAGCTCCCTTCCCAGCGGGGGAGAGACCCAGTACTTC
TRBV2	-	TRBJ1-5	-	CASSGTGGNQPQHF	TGTGCCAGCAGTGGGACGGGGGGCAATCAGCCCCAGCATTTT
TRBV5-1	-	TRBJ1-1	TRBD1	CASSPRTGGDTEAFF	TGCGCCAGCAGCCCACGGACAGGGGGGGACACTGAAGCTTTCTTT
TRBV2	-	TRBJ1-2	-	CASSAVGNYGYTF	TGTGCCAGCAGTGCTGTCGGCAACTATGGCTACACCTTC
TRBV23-1	once	TRBJ1-5	-	CASSQSAAVGLSSNQPQHF	TGCGCCAGCAGTCAATCGGCGGCAGTGGGGTTGTCAAGCAATCAGCCCCAGCATTTT
TRBV4-1	once	TRBJ1-4	-	CASSQDTLNAEKLFF	TGCGCCAGCAGCCAAGACACCCTTAATGCTGAAAAACTGTTTTTT
TRBV5-8	once	TRBJ1-1	-	CASSNTPVTEAFF	TGTGCCAGCAGCAATACTCCCGTCACTGAAGCTTTCTTT
TRBV3-1/TRBV3-2	-	TRBJ2-1	-	CASSQSRSVVSYNEQFF	TGTGCCAGCAGCCAGTCCAGGTCAGTTGTTTCCTACAATGAGCAGTTCTTC
TRBV7-9	-	TRBJ1-1	TRBD1	CASSPPGQGNTEAFF	TGTGCCAGCAGCCCACCGGGACAGGGGAACACTGAAGCTTTCTTT
TRBV7-9	few	TRBJ1-1	-	CASSLDMNTEAFF	TGTGCCAGCAGCCTGGACATGAACACTGAAGCTTTCTTT
TRBV11-2	-	TRBJ2-2	-	CASNLGSAGELFF	TGTGCCAGCAACCTTGGGTCAGCGGGGGAGCTGTTTTTT
TRBV5-6	-	TRBJ2-5	TRBD2	CASSLVSGGGETQYF	TGTGCCAGCAGCTTGGTTAGCGGGGGCGGGGAGACCCAGTACTTC
TRBV5-1	-	TRBJ2-5	-	CASSRQQGQETQYF	TGCGCCAGCAGCCGACAACAGGGCCAAGAGACCCAGTACTTC
TRBV6-6	-	TRBJ1-6	-	CASSYRGGDSPLHF	TGTGCCAGCAGTTACCGAGGGGGAGATTCACCCCTCCACTTT
TRBV19	-	TRBJ2-2	-	CASSIGSGLTGELFF	TGTGCCAGTAGTATCGGTAGCGGACTCACCGGGGAGCTGTTTTTT
TRBV6-5	-	TRBJ1-2	TRBD1	CASTPTGILNYGYTF	TGTGCCAGCACCCCGACAGGGATTCTTAACTATGGCTACACCTTC